This T cell receptor (beta chain) came from a study of blood T cell repertoires in COVID-19. The wider study: Acute and convalescent COVID-19 specimens originated in the United States, Italy and Spain. Nucleic acid was either cDNA or gDNA, and it came from T cells, B-cell-depleted T cells, or PBMCs.

This clone was observed once. Under the authors' procedure: Reference gene primer amplification gave nucleated cell count estimates. Clones were read by immunoSEQ multiplex PCR, and TCRdb kept only the in-frame ones, dropping some. That table gives V, J and clone size, and the DNA gave D and trimming. This sample has roughly 280,000 clones, with about 88% found just once. This CDR3 is built from 11 residues. Trimming took 2 bases from V and 10 from J, leaving 7 bases between them. The germline V gene has CDR1 SGHNT and CDR2 YYREEE (reference sequence). The V call is TRBV5-4, the J call TRBJ2-1; D unresolved. The receptor was isolated from a man aged 18 to 29 with active or convalescent COVID-19. The sequenced material came from peripheral blood. This CDR3 reads CASSFLEEQFF. The DNA of the CDR3 is TGTGCCAGCAGCTTTCTAGAAGAGCAGTTCTTC. Full variable domain (outside the CDR3, taken from reference TRBV5-4 and TRBJ2-1): ETGVTQSPTHLIKTRGQQVTLRCSSQSGHNTVSWYQQALGQGPQFIFQYYREEENGRGNFPPRFSGLQFPNYSSELNVNALELDDSALYLCASSFLEEQFFGPGTRLTVL.